This T cell receptor beta chain was documented in a study of T-cell memory formation after mild COVID-19 (dated by TCRdb to the early 2020s). For context, the study as a whole: Most TCR sequence clusters were specific to one of the two donors. Longitudinal TCRalpha and TCRbeta repertoire sequencing tracked T-cell clones expanding and contracting after mild COVID-19 in a couple of donors. Two young, previously healthy adult volunteers made up the cohort, one male and one female.

TCRdb lists the instrument as Illumina NovaSeq 6000. TCRalpha and TCRbeta cDNA libraries were constructed by 5'RACE with constant-segment primers, with sample barcodes and unique molecular identifiers being introduced. Trizol reagent was used to extract RNA from every sample. The libraries were amplified in two PCR steps, and the second step added a second sample barcode and Illumina TruSeq adapters. The libraries were sequenced on an Illumina NovaSeq using 2 x 150 bp paired-end reads. The authors' pipeline ran thus. With migec v1.2.7, reads were demultiplexed and then collapsed into UMI-guided consensus sequences. Using mixcr v2.1.11, UMI consensuses were aligned to TRA and TRB V and J templates and then assembled into clonotypes. A clonotype was counted as expanded or contracted only when both edgeR and NoisET called the clonotype significant, with the noise models trained on biological replicates. For edgeR calls, a false discovery rate-adjusted p below 0.01 and a log2 fold-change threshold of 1 were applied. PCA with hierarchical clustering of max-normalized trajectories of the 1000 most abundant clonotypes was used as exploratory dynamics analysis. Separately sequenced CD4+ and CD8+ repertoires were used to assign a CD4 or CD8 phenotype to each responding clone. TCRdb took the public reads, trimmed them with fastp at Q25, ran MiXCR for clone calling and kept in-frame beta chains. One record per CDR3 amino acid sequence lists the most common genes and DNA. These V and J calls rely on TCRdb rather than the paper's analysis. This sample gives 500,000 to 550,000 distinct CDR3 sequences in total; approximately 20% of them show up just once. Clones ranked in the top ten supply roughly an eighth of the sample.

Here V drops 5 bases and J drops 1 base, and the junction holds 7 bases not matched to any gene. The CDR3 numbers 16 residues from cysteine through phenylalanine. Only the CDR3 part of the read is kept: 48 bases, read in frame from the first base. Based on the germline V gene (reference sequence), the CDR1 and CDR2 sequences are LNHNV and YYDKDF. PBMCs were isolated by Ficoll-Paque density gradient centrifugation. Of note for this clonotype: Its binding antigen is unknown. No base quality values were provided; no much bigger clone lies one nucleotide off.

Findings and caveats that apply to the study as a whole: Some responding clones were detected in pre-infection memory, which suggested that pre-existing cross-reactive memory T cells had joined the SARS-CoV-2 response. Balanced CD4/CD8 phenotypes were observed for clones contracting from day 15 to 85, whereas a bias towards CD4+ was observed for a second wave of clones expanding from day 15 to 37. Contracting CD4+ clones were located mainly in the CM and EM memory subsets, whereas CD8+ clones were found to be enriched in EMRA. SARS-CoV-2 specificity of the second-wave clones peaking on day 37 was not confirmed. The study included only a couple of mild cases, and larger cohorts that include severe cases with pre-infection samples were judged to be necessary.

The TCR originated in an adult woman who had mild COVID-19 (a few samples of this study predate the infection). The sample titles of this study are shuffled in the database, so cell type and time point are left out; the donor was told from shared clones. The specimen was PBMCs or a T cell subset sorted from them (not recorded which). The sequence links TRBV15 to TRBJ2-1, with 8 bases in between that match TRBD1. The sequenced DNA: TGTGCCACCAGCGAGTATCGGGACAGGTCCTACAATGAGCAGTTCTTC. Its translation reads: CATSEYRDRSYNEQFF. Outside the CDR3, residues come from the reference TRBV15 and TRBJ2-1 proteins, so the full variable domain is: DAMVIQNPRYQVTQFGKPVTLSCSQTLNHNVMYWYQQKSSQAPKLLFHYYDKDFNNEADTPDNFQSRRPNTSFCFLDIRSPGLGDTAMYLCATSEYRDRSYNEQFFGPGTRLTVL.